This TCR beta chain was retrieved from a study of cytomegalovirus exposure and HLA in healthy donors. Study background: Per a later analysis, the roughly 700 first-cohort and 120 or so validation repertoires shared one platform.

CDR1 MNHEY and CDR2 SMNVEV come from the germline V gene (reference sequence). The V end was cut by 3 bases, the J end by 8 bases, with 5 bases between. The CDR3 loop spans 12 amino acids. Here immunoSEQ multiplex PCR was the method, and the copy in TCRdb shows in-frame clones only, minus some. The sample holds about 110,000 clones, nearly 97% seen once. This rearrangement joins TRBV27 to TRBJ1-6; D uncertain. What was sequenced was PBMCs. The sequence came from a woman aged 18-35 years in good health and CMV-seronegative. The CDR3 region is CASSFIDSPLHF. The DNA of the CDR3 is TGTGCCAGCAGTTTTATCGATTCACCCCTCCACTTT.